The 9 T cell receptor beta chains below all came from one sample that was sequenced in a study of cytomegalovirus exposure and HLA in healthy donors. With 60 Vbeta and 13 Jbeta primers, the PCR was carried out. Assay: immunoSEQ multiplex PCR; the TCRdb copy retains only in-frame clones and omits some. The sample consists of some 150,000 clones, around 77% of them appearing once. Sequenced sample: PBMCs. These receptors were taken from a woman aged 25 to 45 in good health and CMV-seropositive.

The rearrangement joins TRBV5-1 to TRBJ2-1; D possibly corresponds to TRBD1 (6 bases). CDR1 SGHRS and CDR2 YFSETQ come from the germline V gene. Trimming pared 3 bases from V and 6 bases from J, leaving 19 bases between. CDR3 length: 16 amino acids. CDR3 residues: CASSSPGAREGNEQFF. CDR3 DNA sequence: TGCGCCAGCAGCTCTCCAGGGGCCCGGGAAGGCAATGAGCAGTTCTTC.

J is TRBJ2-3 and V is TRBV9, with TRBD2 matching over 8 bases. The junction had 6 bases not matched to a gene; V was cut back by 0 bases and J by 3 bases. Germline CDR1 SGDLS, CDR2 YYNGEE. The CDR3 sequence is 16 residues long. DNA of the CDR3: TGTGCCAGCAGCGTAGGGTCCAGCGGGGGAACAGATACGCAGTATTTT. Amino acids: CASSVGSSGGTDTQYF.

V and J are TRBV5-4 and TRBJ1-2, with D uncertain. Trimming removed 2 bases from V and 0 bases from J, with 11 bases in between. This CDR3 is built from 15 residues. CDR1 is SGHNT and CDR2 is YYREEE in the germline V gene (reference sequence). Here the CDR3 reads CASSFNSEANYGYTF. DNA of the CDR3: TGTGCCAGCAGCTTTAATAGTGAAGCTAACTATGGCTACACCTTC. The whole variable domain, filled in from reference TRBV5-4 and TRBJ1-2, reads ETGVTQSPTHLIKTRGQQVTLRCSSQSGHNTVSWYQQALGQGPQFIFQYYREEENGRGNFPPRFSGLQFPNYSSELNVNALELDDSALYLCASSFNSEANYGYTFGSGTRLTVV.

In this sample, this clone turned up once. The chain links TRBV4-3 to TRBJ2-2; no definite D call. The germline V gene has CDR1 LGHNA and CDR2 YSLEER. The CDR3 has 17 amino acids. Trimming pared 0 bases from V and 0 bases from J, leaving 11 bases between. The CDR3 bases are TGCGCCAGCAGCCAAGATACAGCTGCTTCGAACACCGGGGAGCTGTTTTTT. Its translation: CASSQDTAASNTGELFF.

The rearrangement uses TRBV14 and TRBJ2-4; perhaps TRBD1 as D (6 bases). This CDR3 is 14 amino acids long. Trimming removed 4 bases at V and 2 bases at J, with 9 bases between. In germline, CDR1 is SGHDN, CDR2 FVKESK. The CDR3 DNA follows: TGTGCCAGCAGCCCTACAGGGTCCAAAAACATTCAGTACTTC. Translation gives CASSPTGSKNIQYF.

V usage is TRBV27 and J usage is TRBJ1-1, with 7 bases aligning to TRBD1. The CDR3 totals 13 residues. Germline loops: CDR1 MNHEY, CDR2 SMNVEV (reference sequence). The J segment lost 1 base and the V segment lost 8 bases, leaving 4 bases of the junction unmatched. The CDR3 reads CASGQAPNTEAFF. CDR3 nucleotides: TGTGCCAGCGGACAGGCGCCGAACACTGAAGCTTTCTTT.

With respect to this clone: Sequence at one end of the junction differs from germline and may be a read error. V gene TRBV7-9 combines with J gene TRBJ2-1; D unresolved. The length of the CDR3 is 11 residues. CDR1 is SEHNR, CDR2 FQNEAQ, per germline (reference sequence). The DNA of the CDR3 is TGTGCCAGCAGCTTAGGGCAGGAAAGTATCTTC. It encodes CASSLGQESIF.

The chain joins TRBV11-2 to TRBJ2-3, with 9 positions matching TRBD1. V dropped 0 bases and J dropped 7; count of bases not matched to a gene: 5. There are 15 residues in the CDR3. Per germline, CDR1 SGHAT and CDR2 FQNNGV. The CDR3, as DNA: TGTGCCAGCAGCTTAGATTACAGGGGGCCGTATACGCAGTATTTT. Its translation is CASSLDYRGPYTQYF. The variable domain in full, with the rest retrieved from reference TRBV11-2 and TRBJ2-3, is EAGVAQSPRYKIIEKRQSVAFWCNPISGHATLYWYQQILGQGPKLLIQFQNNGVVDDSQLPKDRFSAERLKGVDSTLKIQPAKLEDSAVYLCASSLDYRGPYTQYFGPGTRLTVL.

This sequence joins TRBV5-1 and TRBJ2-1; TRBD2 matches at 8 bases. Germline CDR1 SGHRS, CDR2 YFSETQ. V dropped 4 bases and J dropped 3; count of bases not matched to a gene: 6. The CDR3 length is 15 residues. CDR3 bases: TGCGCCAGCAGCCCCGATAGCGGGGACTACAATGAGCAGTTCTTC. Its translation is CASSPDSGDYNEQFF.